This T cell receptor (beta chain) was captured in a study of T-cell memory formation after mild COVID-19. TCRdb reanalysed the 5' RACE reads using MiXCR and keeps one entry per CDR3 protein. The table has 150,000 to 200,000 distinct CDR3 sequences, 16% seen once; the top ten hold roughly 2.1%. The sequencing sample was made of PBMCs or a T cell subset sorted from them (not recorded which). The origin of this receptor is an adult woman who had mild COVID-19 (a few samples of this study predate the infection). Cell type and time point are not known.

In DNA, the CDR3 is TGCGCCAGCAGCATAATCGACAGGGGGCGAAACGGGGAGCTGTTTTTT. Its protein is CASSIIDRGRNGELFF. The chain joins TRBV5-1 to TRBJ2-2, with TRBD1 matching over 10 bases. The germline V gene has CDR1 SGHRS and CDR2 YFSETQ. Trimming cost V 4 bases and J 7 bases; bases outside gene matches: 10. The CDR3 is made up of 16 amino acids.